The 6 T cell receptor beta chains in this list originate from one sample, sequenced in a study of regulatory T cells in long-lasting Graves disease. Time point: newly diagnosed GD, antithyroid drugs for less than 3 months. The TCR library was prepared using RNA isolated from PBMCs. Researchers made TCR beta libraries by using iRepertoire HTBI primers and running Arm-PCR on CDR3 regions. One entry per CDR3 protein results from TCRdb running MiXCR on the multiplex PCR reads. The sample records approximately 470,000 distinct CDR3 sequences, 15% to 20% being singletons. These same data were also listed under a study on T cells in Graves' hyperthyroidism and ophthalmopathy.

The source material was peripheral blood mononuclear cells (PBMCs), sampled at new diagnosis, from a patient treated with antithyroid drugs. Every receptor here comes from a man between 35 and 55 years old with Graves disease.

The rearrangement joins TRBV27 to TRBJ1-6, with D possibly being TRBD1 (6 bases). Trimming took off 0 bases at V and 11 bases at J, with 17 bases between the two ends. Germline V gives CDR1 MNHEY, CDR2 SMNVEV (reference sequence). The CDR3 spans 16 residues. CDR3 nucleotide sequence: TGTGCCAGCAGTTTATCGCAGGGGTCCGGAGGCCCACCCCTCCACTTT. It translates to CASSLSQGSGGPPLHF.

Only a few counts were recorded for this clonotype. The rearrangement links TRBV5-5 to TRBJ2-7; 7 bases line up with TRBD2. Germline CDR1 is SGHKS and CDR2 is YYEKEE (reference sequence). The CDR3 has 17 amino acids. Trimming removed 4 bases from V and 5 bases from J; junction bases left unmatched: 18. The DNA for the CDR3 is TGTGCCAGCAGCCTGGGTTCGTTCGGCGGGAGAGACCACGAGCAGTACTTC. Its translation is CASSLGSFGGRDHEQYF.

This clonotype showed up just a few times. The rearrangement joins TRBV5-6 to TRBJ1-3; D is ambiguous. Germline CDR1 SGHDT, CDR2 YYEEEE. This CDR3 has 17 amino acids. Trimming removed 4 bases from V and 0 bases from J, with 17 bases in between. The chain's CDR3 is CASSPTPAGISGNTIYF. The CDR3 bases are TGTGCCAGCAGCCCGACGCCGGCCGGAATCTCTGGAAACACCATATATTTT.

This clonotype was found many times. This chain uses TRBV20-1 with TRBJ1-6, with 9 bases identical to TRBD1. The CDR3 is 13 amino acids. Germline-derived CDR1 and CDR2 are DFQATT and SNEGSKA (reference sequence). V dropped 5 bases and J dropped 11; count of bases not matched to a gene: 7. In nucleotides, the CDR3 is TGCAGTGCTGGGAGGGACAGGGAGGCACCCCTCCACTTT. This codes for CSAGRDREAPLHF.

This clonotype has a count of ten or more. The V gene is TRBV20-1, the J gene TRBJ2-4, with D perhaps being TRBD1 or TRBD2 (5 bases each). Germline V gene lookup returns CDR1 DFQATT and CDR2 SNEGSKA (reference sequence). CDR3 size: 13 residues. With 4 bases removed from V and 4 bases from J, the gap between germline ends came to 11 bases. The CDR3 DNA reads as TGCAGTGCTACCGGGGACGTAAAAAACATTCAGTACTTC. Translating it yields CSATGDVKNIQYF.

Remarks on this clonotype: One base separates it from a far larger clone, so it is likely a read error. This chain connects TRBV11-2 to TRBJ2-3; D is possibly TRBD2 (5 bases). The J call is doubtful: the DNA matches TRBJ2-5 better. CDR3 size: 14 residues. Per germline, CDR1 SGHAT and CDR2 FQNNGV. The chain's CDR3 is CASSRNGMSEAQYF. In DNA, the CDR3 is TGTGCCAGCAGCCGGAACGGGATGTCAGAGGCCCAGTACTTC.